These 11 T cell receptor beta chains came from one sample sequenced in a study of beta chain features in type 1 diabetes. Findings and caveats of the study: Shortening that was moderate but significant affected the TCRB CDR3s of Type 1 diabetes patients in all four CD4+ subsets.

These receptors have no identified antigens. cDNA synthesis used the whole RNA isolate, giving expressed TCRB sequences. Repertoires were generated with immunoSEQ multiplex PCR, while TCRdb's copy carries only in-frame clones and drops some. The table has around 340,000 clones, 9.3% seen once; the top ten hold 0.95% to 1.1%. The sequenced sample consisted of central memory CD4+ T cells from blood. These receptors all stem from a man aged 30 to 39 with type 1 diabetes.

The chain combines TRBV5-1 with TRBJ1-4; D not resolved. V was clipped by 0 bases and J by 7 bases, with 13 bases between them. The CDR3 spans 15 residues. Germline assignment: CDR1 SGHRS and CDR2 YFSETQ. CDR3 protein: CASSLEVQVGEKLFF. DNA for the CDR3: TGCGCCAGCAGCTTGGAAGTCCAGGTCGGTGAAAAACTGTTTTTT.

The sample holds many counts of this clone. The rearrangement uses TRBV7-2 and TRBJ1-2; D unclear. The CDR3 covers 15 residues. Trimming removed 2 bases at V and 8 bases at J, with 18 bases between. CDR1 is SGHTA, CDR2 FQGNSA, per germline. The DNA of the CDR3 is TGTGCCAGCAGCTTACGGGGTCTTGGAGGGAGCGGCTACACCTTC. This gives the protein CASSLRGLGGSGYTF.

This clone has only a few counts. The V and J genes are TRBV7-9 and TRBJ2-5; D is unclear. V gave up 0 bases and J gave up 5 bases, with 10 bases separating them. CDR3 length equals 14 residues. Germline V gene sequence: CDR1 SEHNR, CDR2 FQNEAQ (reference sequence). In DNA, the CDR3 is TGTGCCAGCAGCTTAGCTGTCCGGGTTGAGACCCAGTACTTC. As protein: CASSLAVRVETQYF. The entire variable domain, with the rest obtained from reference TRBV7-9 and TRBJ2-5, is as follows: DTGVSQNPRHKITKRGQNVTFRCDPISEHNRLYWYRQTLGQGPEFLTYFQNEAQLEKSRLLSDRFSAERPKGSFSTLEIQRTEQGDSAMYLCASSLAVRVETQYFGPGTRLLVL.

Turning to this clone: This clone may be a read error of a much larger clone one base away. This chain connects TRBV25-1 to TRBJ2-6; D unclear. The CDR3 is 14 residues long. CDR1 is MGHDK, CDR2 SYGVNS, per germline. V was cut by 4 bases and J by 0 bases, with 4 bases left in between. CDR3 DNA: TGTGCCAGCAGTGTGGGCTCTGGGGCCAACGTCCTGACTTTC. The encoded protein is CASSVGSGANVLTF.

This clone was seen a few times. The J gene is TRBJ2-5, the V gene TRBV7-9; a possible D gene is TRBD2 (5 bases). Germline CDR1 SEHNR, CDR2 FQNEAQ (reference sequence). V was cut by 5 bases and J by 3 bases, with 16 bases left in between. The length of the CDR3 is 15 residues. CDR3 protein: CASSQGNGNEETQYF. The CDR3 DNA sequence: TGTGCCAGCAGCCAAGGAAACGGGAACGAAGAGACCCAGTACTTC.

The V call is TRBV19, the J call TRBJ2-1; TRBD2 matches at 9 bases. CDR1 is LNHDA and CDR2 is SQIVND in the germline V gene (reference sequence). V shed 5 bases and J 4 bases; nucleotides not matched to a gene: 6. The CDR3 totals 15 residues. The CDR3 loop reads CASSDAGGLYNEQFF. Written as DNA, the CDR3 is TGTGCCAGTAGTGACGCGGGGGGGCTATACAATGAGCAGTTCTTC.

The V gene is TRBV6-6, the J gene TRBJ2-6; D is perhaps TRBD1 (6 bases). CDR3 length: 14 residues. CDR1 MNHNY and CDR2 SVGAGI come from the germline V gene (reference sequence). Trimming took 2 bases from V and 4 from J, leaving 6 bases between them. The CDR3 region has the DNA TGTGCCAGCAGTTACGGACAGGGGGCCAACGTCCTGACTTTC. It translates to CASSYGQGANVLTF.

This rearrangement joins TRBV15 to TRBJ1-5, with D possibly matching TRBD1 (5 bases). V shed 3 bases and J shed 4 bases, with 13 bases lying between them. CDR1 is LNHNV, CDR2 YYDKDF, per germline (reference sequence). CDR3 length equals 15 residues. The CDR3 loop reads CATSSLGDDNQPQHF. In DNA form, the CDR3 reads TGTGCCACCAGCAGTTTGGGGGATGATAATCAGCCCCAGCATTTT.

The chain combines TRBV28 with TRBJ2-3, with TRBD1 identical over 10 bases. The V gene's germline CDR1 is MDHEN and CDR2 SYDVKM. CDR3 size: 15 residues. J was trimmed by 6 bases and V by 4 bases; bases with no gene match: 7. The CDR3 bases are TGTGCCAGCAGTTCCCCGGGACAGGGGTTGGATACGCAGTATTTT. Amino acids: CASSSPGQGLDTQYF.

This clone showed up many times. The chain recombines TRBV23-1 with TRBJ2-1, with 12 bases matching TRBD2. TRBV23-1 counts as an open reading frame of uncertain function. V dropped 2 bases and J dropped 4; count of bases not matched to a gene: 3. The CDR3 has 16 residues. The CDR3 DNA sequence: TGCGCCAGCAGTCAAATACTAGCGGGGGGATACAATGAGCAGTTCTTC. Its translation is CASSQILAGGYNEQFF.

The gene calls are TRBV9 and TRBJ2-1; D may be TRBD1 (6 bases). With 0 bases removed from V and 0 bases from J, the gap between germline ends came to 13 bases. This CDR3 spans 17 amino acids. Germline V lookup: CDR1 SGDLS, CDR2 YYNGEE. DNA for the CDR3: TGTGCCAGCAGCGTAGAAGGGGGTCGAGGCTCCTACAATGAGCAGTTCTTC. Amino acid sequence: CASSVEGGRGSYNEQFF.